One sample yielded the 24 T cell receptor beta chains listed below, sequenced in a study of blood T cells in healthy people across ages. The authors ran a second PCR of about 6 to 11 cycles using a sample-barcoded 5' primer and a J-beta primer mix. TCRdb re-called the 5' RACE reads with MiXCR, one entry per CDR3 protein. The table records about 1,800,000 distinct CDR3 sequences, 28% of them present only once. The sequencing sample was made of blood. The receptors were sampled from a woman aged 25 to 39 in good health.

The J gene is TRBJ1-5, the V gene TRBV15; D not resolved. The CDR3 contains 15 residues. With 0 bases removed from V and 7 bases from J, the gap between germline ends came to 13 bases. Germline V gene lookup returns CDR1 LNHNV and CDR2 YYDKDF (reference sequence). CDR3 in DNA: TGTGCCACCAGCAGAGACAGTCAAGCCACGCAGCCCCAGCATTTT. This sequence encodes CATSRDSQATQPQHF.

The chain links TRBV28 to TRBJ2-5, with D perhaps assigned TRBD1 or TRBD2 (5 bases each). The last part of the DNA fits TRBJ2-7 better; the J call may be wrong. This CDR3 has 15 amino acids. Germline lookup yields CDR1 MDHEN and CDR2 SYDVKM. Written as DNA, the CDR3 is TGTGCCAGCACTGGAGGCGTTCGGACAATCGACGAGCAGTACTTC. It translates to CASTGGVRTIDEQYF.

In its sample, this clonotype was seen a few times. This chain uses TRBV12-3 or TRBV12-4 with TRBJ1-2; no definite D call. The CDR3 is 13 residues long. V gave up 4 bases and J gave up 3 bases, with 9 bases separating them. The CDR3 DNA sequence: TGTGCCAGCAGTTCCCCCGGGTACTATGGCTACACCTTC. Its protein product is CASSSPGYYGYTF.

This clonotype was detected a few times. V is TRBV30 and J is TRBJ2-4, with no clear D. CDR3 size: 13 residues. Germline V lookup: CDR1 GTSNPN, CDR2 SVGIG (reference sequence). Trimming took 5 bases from V and 8 from J, leaving 16 bases between them. The CDR3 reads CAWSMLVGDIQYF. Written as DNA, the CDR3 is TGTGCCTGGTCCATGCTGGTGGGCGACATTCAGTACTTC.

This clonotype is a singleton in its sample. A much larger clone lies a single base off, so this may be a read error. The gene calls are TRBV6-5 and TRBJ2-3; D tentatively reads TRBD1 or TRBD2 (5 bases each). CDR1 and CDR2 (germline): MNHEY, SVGAGI. This CDR3 region has 15 residues. V was pared by 5 bases and J by 4 bases, with 16 bases between. The CDR3 here is CASSRGTFGADTQYF. CDR3 sequence (DNA): TGTGCCAGCAGTCGAGGGACCTTCGGCGCAGATACGCAGTATTTT.

This sequence joins TRBV2 and TRBJ2-7; D is perhaps TRBD1 (6 bases). The CDR3 is 13 residues long. Germline CDR1 and CDR2: SNHLY and FYNNEI. V dropped 6 bases and J dropped 4 bases, with 13 bases sitting between them. CDR3 sequence reads: CASRTGDRYEQYF. Here the CDR3 DNA reads TGTGCCAGCAGGACAGGAGATAGATACGAGCAGTACTTC. The whole variable domain, filled in from reference TRBV2 and TRBJ2-7, reads EPEVTQTPSHQVTQMGQEVILRCVPISNHLYFYWYRQILGQKVEFLVSFYNNEISEKSEIFDDQFSVERPDGSNFTLKIRSTKLEDSAMYFCASRTGDRYEQYFGPGTRLTVT.

This clonotype showed up many times. V is TRBV15 and J is TRBJ2-1, with 12 bases matching TRBD1. V shed 0 bases and J 9 bases; nucleotides not matched to a gene: 3. This CDR3 has 15 amino acids. Germline-derived CDR1 and CDR2 are LNHNV and YYDKDF (reference sequence). The CDR3 sequence: CATSRDRDRGREQFF. For the CDR3, the DNA is TGTGCCACCAGCAGAGACCGGGACAGGGGGCGTGAGCAGTTCTTC.

This clonotype was observed at least ten times. DNA of the CDR3: TGTGCCAGCAGCTCTTTACAGGGACGAGTCGTCCTGACTTTC. Encoded protein: CASSSLQGRVVLTF. This rearrangement joins TRBV14 to TRBJ2-6; tentatively, D is TRBD1 (6 bases). Germline loops: CDR1 SGHDN, CDR2 FVKESK. V was shortened by 5 bases and J by 12 bases, with 17 bases between the two germline ends. CDR3 length equals 14 residues.

The CDR3 nucleotides read TGCAGTGCTAGAGATGGCCTTACCTACGAGCAGTACTTC. It codes for CSARDGLTYEQYF. The V and J genes are TRBV20-1 and TRBJ2-7; D is undetermined. Germline V gene data show CDR1 as DFQATT and CDR2 as SNEGSKA (reference sequence). Trimming took off 0 bases at V and 2 bases at J, with 8 bases between the two ends. The CDR3 runs to 13 residues.

This chain connects TRBV29-1 to TRBJ2-3, with 7 positions matching TRBD1. The CDR3 is 13 amino acids. The trim removed 5 bases at V and 4 bases at J, leaving 6 bases unmatched. CDR1 is SQVTM, CDR2 ANQGSEA, per germline. CDR3 amino acids: CSVSQGDADTQYF. DNA for the CDR3: TGCAGCGTTAGCCAGGGGGATGCAGATACGCAGTATTTT.

V usage is TRBV6-2 or TRBV6-3 and J usage is TRBJ2-2; no definite D call. There are 13 residues in the CDR3. The germline V gene encodes CDR1 MNHEY and CDR2 SVGEGT. The V gene lost 4 bases and the J gene lost 9 bases, with 12 bases spanning the gap. The CDR3, as DNA: TGTGCCAGCAGTTTCTATGTGGCCCGGGAGCTGTTTTTT. It encodes CASSFYVARELFF.

To note about this clonotype: One end of the junction fails to match germline, which may point to a read error. This rearrangement joins TRBV7-9 to TRBJ2-7; either TRBD1 or TRBD2 may supply D (7 bases each). CDR1 SEHNR and CDR2 FQNEAQ come from the germline V gene (reference sequence). This CDR3 region has 14 residues. Written as DNA, the CDR3 is TGTGCCGGCAGCTTCGACAGGGAGGGCTACGAGCAGTACTTC. This translates into CAGSFDREGYEQYF.

The sample holds one count of this clonotype. This chain connects TRBV5-6 to TRBJ2-3; weak D call: TRBD1 (5 bases). Germline lookup yields CDR1 SGHDT and CDR2 YYEEEE. CDR3 length: 15 residues. Trimming took off 0 bases at V and 4 bases at J, with 12 bases between the two ends. DNA of the CDR3: TGTGCCAGCAGCTTGGACCAGGGAATGGCAGATACGCAGTATTTT. Translated, it gives CASSLDQGMADTQYF.

This chain links TRBV19 with TRBJ2-2, with D unclear. Per germline, CDR1 LNHDA and CDR2 SQIVND (reference sequence). The V end lost 5 bases, the J end lost 1 base, and 8 bases lay between the germline ends. The CDR3 contains 14 residues. The CDR3 reads CASSSLGNTGELFF. The CDR3 nucleotides are TGTGCCAGTAGTTCTCTGGGGAACACCGGGGAGCTGTTTTTT.

This clonotype was found many times. The chain is built from TRBV18 and TRBJ2-4; 10 bases match TRBD1. V was pared by 2 bases and J by 1 base, with 2 bases of the junction left unmatched. The CDR3 spans 16 residues. Germline V gives CDR1 KGHSH, CDR2 LQKENI. As DNA, the CDR3 is TGTGCCAGCTCACCATCGGGACAGGGGGCCAAAAACATTCAGTACTTC. This sequence encodes CASSPSGQGAKNIQYF.

V and J are TRBV6-4 and TRBJ1-2; unclear D gene. Deletions cut 0 bases from V and 6 bases from J, with 8 bases between. CDR1 is MRHNA, CDR2 SNTAGT, per germline. There are 13 residues in the CDR3. The CDR3: CASSDSGLDGYTF. DNA of the CDR3: TGTGCCAGCAGTGACTCCGGGTTGGATGGCTACACCTTC.

The chain uses TRBV12-5 and TRBJ2-2; 9 bases agree with TRBD2. The germline CDR1 and CDR2 sequences are LGHNT and FRNRAP. The J segment lost 3 bases and the V segment lost 2 bases, leaving 22 bases of the junction unmatched. The CDR3 is made up of 22 amino acids. The CDR3 here is CASGLRRAGGLLARVHTGELFF. The CDR3 DNA follows: TGTGCTAGTGGTTTGCGTCGAGCGGGGGGCCTTCTTGCCCGCGTGCACACCGGGGAGCTGTTTTTT.

This clonotype was found a few times. This rearrangement joins TRBV12-3 or TRBV12-4 to TRBJ2-3; TRBD2 matches 10 bases. This CDR3 comprises 16 residues. V shed 3 bases and J 10 bases; nucleotides not matched to a gene: 13. This CDR3 is CASSFSTSGVAIAQYF. CDR3 nucleotides: TGTGCCAGCAGTTTTTCTACTAGCGGGGTCGCGATCGCGCAGTATTTT.

The CDR3 bases are TGTGCCAGCAGCTTGGAGGTGGCCTACGAGCAGTTCTTC. This codes for CASSLEVAYEQFF. The chain uses TRBV5-4 and TRBJ2-1; the D is unclear. V was cut by 0 bases and J by 10 bases, with 11 bases left in between. CDR1 and CDR2 from the germline V gene are SGHNT and YYREEE (reference sequence). The CDR3 runs to 13 residues.

The rearrangement uses TRBV20-1 and TRBJ2-3; 11 bases map to TRBD2. CDR3 length: 15 amino acids. Germline CDR1 DFQATT, CDR2 SNEGSKA (reference sequence). V lost 0 bases and J lost 2; bases outside the gene matches: 1. The CDR3 here is CSAREGLADTDTQYF. The CDR3 region has the DNA TGCAGTGCTAGAGAGGGACTAGCGGACACAGATACGCAGTATTTT.

This clonotype has a count of ten or more. This chain joins TRBV29-1 and TRBJ1-5, with 7 bases lining up with TRBD1. The germline gives CDR1 SQVTM, CDR2 ANQGSEA. The CDR3 covers 13 residues. Germline trimming cut 4 bases from V and 6 bases from J; bases unmatched to any gene: 6. The CDR3 DNA is TGCAGCGTTGGGCAGGGGGACGGTCAGCCCCAGCATTTT. The encoded protein is CSVGQGDGQPQHF.

The rearrangement joins TRBV30 to TRBJ1-5; 9 bases are a match to TRBD1. This CDR3 spans 13 amino acids. The germline CDR1 and CDR2 sequences are GTSNPN and SVGIG (reference sequence). J was trimmed by 5 bases and V by 7 bases; bases with no gene match: 6. The CDR3 DNA is TGTGCCTTTGACAGGGGGGCATATCAGCCCCAGCATTTT. This sequence encodes CAFDRGAYQPQHF. Variable domain in full (rest from reference TRBV30 and TRBJ1-5): SQTIHQWPATLVQPVGSPLSLECTVEGTSNPNLYWYRQAAGRGLQLLFYSVGIGQISSEVPQNLSASRPQDRQFILSSKKLLLSDSGFYLCAFDRGAYQPQHFGDGTRLSIL.

The chain carries TRBV20-1 and TRBJ2-7, with D unclear. This CDR3 has 15 residues. CDR1 and CDR2 (germline): DFQATT, SNEGSKA (reference sequence). Trimming left V 4 bases short and J 0 bases short, with 16 bases between. The CDR3 DNA sequence: TGCAGTGCTACCCCGGGCAGGCGCAGCTCCTACGAGCAGTACTTC. Its protein is CSATPGRRSSYEQYF.

This chain links TRBV5-5 with TRBJ1-2; no firm D call. CDR1 and CDR2 from the germline V gene are SGHKS and YYEKEE (reference sequence). Trimming stripped 2 bases from V and 3 bases from J, with 8 bases between. CDR3 size: 13 residues. The CDR3, as DNA: TGTGCCAGCAGCTTTGACCGACACTATGGCTACACCTTC. Its protein product is CASSFDRHYGYTF.